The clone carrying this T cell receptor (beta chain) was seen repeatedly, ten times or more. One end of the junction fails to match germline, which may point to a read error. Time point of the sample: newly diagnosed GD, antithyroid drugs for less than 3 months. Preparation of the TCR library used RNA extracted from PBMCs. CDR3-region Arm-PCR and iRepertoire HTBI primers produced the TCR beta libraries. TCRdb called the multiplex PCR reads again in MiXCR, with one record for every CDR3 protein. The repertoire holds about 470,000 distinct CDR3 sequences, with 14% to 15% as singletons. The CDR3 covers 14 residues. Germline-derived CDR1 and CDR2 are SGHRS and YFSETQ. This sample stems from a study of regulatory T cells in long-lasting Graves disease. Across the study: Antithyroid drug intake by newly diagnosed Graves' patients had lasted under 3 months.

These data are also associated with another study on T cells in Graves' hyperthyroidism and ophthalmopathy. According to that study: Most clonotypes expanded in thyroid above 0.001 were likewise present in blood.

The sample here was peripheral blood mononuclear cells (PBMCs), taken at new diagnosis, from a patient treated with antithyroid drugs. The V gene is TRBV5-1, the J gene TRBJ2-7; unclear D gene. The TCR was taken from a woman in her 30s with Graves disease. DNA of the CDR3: TGTGCCAGCAGCCCCGGCGACGGATCCTACGAGCAGTACTTC. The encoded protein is CASSPGDGSYEQYF.